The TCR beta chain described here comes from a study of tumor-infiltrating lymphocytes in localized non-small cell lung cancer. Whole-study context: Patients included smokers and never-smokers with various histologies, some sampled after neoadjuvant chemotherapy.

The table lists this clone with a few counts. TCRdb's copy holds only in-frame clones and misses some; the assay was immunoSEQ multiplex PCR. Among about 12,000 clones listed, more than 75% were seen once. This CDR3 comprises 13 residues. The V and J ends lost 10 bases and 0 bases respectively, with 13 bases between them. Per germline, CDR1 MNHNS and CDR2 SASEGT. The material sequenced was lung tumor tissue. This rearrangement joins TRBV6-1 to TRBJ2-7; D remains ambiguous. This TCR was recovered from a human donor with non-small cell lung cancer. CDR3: CATERLSSYEQYF. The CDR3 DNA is TGTGCCACAGAGAGGCTCAGCTCCTACGAGCAGTACTTC.